This T cell receptor (beta chain) was recorded in a study of resident and recirculating memory T cells in vitiligo (dated by TCRdb to the late 2010s). With regard to the full study: For TCR beta sequencing, each of 3 stable vitiligo patients provided PBMCs and epidermis from shave biopsies taken at two lesional sites and two nonlesional sites. Human TCR beta sequencing was used to test whether specific clones in lesional vitiligo skin differed from clones in nonlesional skin and blood. Samples were homogenized without cell sorting just before genomic DNA extraction with the Qiagen DNeasy Blood & Tissue Kit. General conclusions and limits of the study: No unique dominant TCR clone was detected, and clonality varied among vitiligo lesions. Overlap and correlation analysis found no significant repertoire overlap between any two biopsies, even biopsies from the same patient, apart from each lesion compared with itself. TCR sequences were not shared across biopsy sites or across patients, which suggests that different T cell clones infiltrate different lesions, a pattern described as private specificity. Working out how much the T cell clones identified in the vitiligo lesions and the human Trm versus Tcm pools each contribute will require future mechanistic studies.

Vitiligo counted as stable when lesions had not changed during the previous 6 months. To count as stable, patients also needed to show no confetti depigmentation, which is a clinical sign of active vitiligo. Any patient who had received treatment in the previous three months was excluded. Ficoll density gradient centrifugation was used to isolate PBMCs from heparinized blood, after which the PBMCs were flash-frozen. Concerning this clone: There is no known antigen for this receptor. No qualities accompany the bases; no much larger clone lies one base away.

The immunoSEQ hsTCRB kit was used to amplify TCR beta chains from the genomic DNA. TCR beta libraries were sequenced on an Illumina MiSeq instrument by the immunoSEQ service. In the authors' own workflow: Repertoire data were analyzed using the immunoSEQ Analyzer. TCRdb stores this immuneACCESS table with in-frame sequences only. Part of the clones is absent; in the studies checked, under half of the shortfall reflects unresolved V genes, and no reason is known for the rest. That table is the source of V, J and clone size, and D and trimming were worked out from the DNA. The sample profile shows roughly 80,000 clones; 90% to 95% of them were found once. The top ten clonotypes cover more than 5% of the sample. The CDR3 covers 15 residues, taking in both the cysteine and the phenylalanine. Kept here is only the CDR3 DNA, which spans 45 bases and is read in frame from base 1. The germline V end is reduced by 1 base and the J end by 2 bases; junction bases left unmatched: 3. For CDR1 and CDR2, the germline V gene lists SGHTA and FQGNSA.

This sequence originates from a male donor with vitiligo. This chain joins TRBV7-2 to TRBJ2-3; 7 central nucleotides agree with TRBD2. Sequenced sample: blood. The CDR3 amino acid sequence is: CASSLGGTNTDTQYF. The DNA is as follows: TGTGCCAGCAGCTTAGGCGGGACTAACACAGATACGCAGTATTTT.